These 12 T cell receptor beta chains were all obtained from the same sample, sequenced in a study of beta chain features in type 1 diabetes. What was sequenced were expressed TCRB transcripts, since all of the isolated RNA had been reverse transcribed. Clones were sequenced by immunoSEQ multiplex PCR, and TCRdb holds only the in-frame ones, with some missing. The table lists 900,000 or so clones, 15% to 20% of them singletons. The sequencing input was naive CD4+ T cells from blood. The receptors originated from a woman in her late teens or twenties in good health.

V is TRBV7-2 and J is TRBJ2-1; D might be TRBD1 (5 bases). Deletions cut 3 bases from V and 4 bases from J, with 13 bases between. The CDR3 runs 15 residues. Germline CDR1 and CDR2: SGHTA and FQGNSA. In nucleotides, the CDR3 is TGTGCCAGCAGCTTGATTCAGGGCGGATACAATGAGCAGTTCTTC. This translates into CASSLIQGGYNEQFF.

This chain uses TRBV7-8 with TRBJ1-3, with D uncertain. This CDR3 is built from 15 residues. V lost 3 bases and J 0 bases, leaving 9 bases between the germline ends. Looked up from germline, CDR1 is SGHVS and CDR2 is FQNEAQ. CDR3 nucleotides: TGTGCCAGCAGCTTCGCCGGGTCCTCTGGAAACACCATATATTTT. Encoded protein: CASSFAGSSGNTIYF.

This clone was counted only a few times. The chain recombines TRBV6-1 with TRBJ2-7; the match to TRBD2 covers 11 bases. V was clipped by 6 bases and J by 1 base; unmatched bases: 5. CDR1 is MNHNS and CDR2 is SASEGT in the germline V gene. CDR3 length: 15 residues. CDR3 amino acids: CASRSGTSGSYEQYF. Written as DNA, the CDR3 is TGTGCCAGCAGGTCCGGGACTAGCGGATCCTACGAGCAGTACTTC.

The rearrangement joins TRBV19 to TRBJ2-3; weak D call: TRBD2 (6 bases). Trimming left V 5 bases short and J 0 bases short, with 9 bases between. The CDR3 spans 14 residues. CDR1 and CDR2 from the germline V gene are LNHDA and SQIVND (reference sequence). CDR3: CASSGRGSTDTQYF. CDR3 in DNA: TGTGCCAGTAGTGGGCGGGGAAGCACAGATACGCAGTATTTT.

The chain carries TRBV7-9 and TRBJ1-1; TRBD1 is a possible D gene (5 bases). V dropped 2 bases and J dropped 1 base, with 14 bases sitting between them. CDR3 length: 16 amino acids. The germline V gene has CDR1 SEHNR and CDR2 FQNEAQ (reference sequence). CDR3 nucleotide sequence: TGTGCCAGCAGCTTACGCGAGGGGCGCGGGAACACTGAAGCTTTCTTT. The encoded protein is CASSLREGRGNTEAFF.

This clone was picked up a small number of times. The rearrangement uses TRBV4-2 and TRBJ2-5; D remains ambiguous. The CDR3 is 13 amino acids. The germline gives CDR1 LGHNA, CDR2 YNFKEQ. Trimming pared 0 bases from V and 2 bases from J, leaving 4 bases between. DNA for the CDR3: TGTGCCAGCAGCCAAGACTATCAAGAGACCCAGTACTTC. As protein: CASSQDYQETQYF.

This chain connects TRBV2 to TRBJ1-2, with D uncertain. V was clipped by 8 bases and J by 8 bases, with 15 bases between them. Germline CDR1 reads SNHLY; CDR2 reads FYNNEI. The CDR3 is 12 residues long. In nucleotides, the CDR3 is TGTGCCAGCGGGTTTACATATCTCGGCTACACCTTC. Translation gives CASGFTYLGYTF.

Only a few counts were recorded for this clone. V is TRBV28 and J is TRBJ2-5, with TRBD1 identical over 8 bases. Losses at the gene ends were 5 bases for V and 12 bases for J; bases not matched to a gene: 8. The V gene's germline CDR1 is MDHEN and CDR2 SYDVKM. The CDR3 covers 12 residues. The CDR3 here is CASSEGQDKKYF. DNA of the CDR3: TGTGCCAGCAGTGAGGGACAGGACAAAAAGTACTTC.

The V call is TRBV5-4, the J call TRBJ1-5; unclear D gene. CDR3 length: 16 amino acids. Per the germline V gene, CDR1 is SGHNT and CDR2 is YYREEE (reference sequence). V was clipped by 2 bases and J by 5 bases, with 17 bases between them. DNA for the CDR3: TGTGCCAGCAGCTTAGGACCGGGAATGGGAGATCAGCCCCAGCATTTT. Its translation: CASSLGPGMGDQPQHF. The full variable domain, completed using reference TRBV5-4 and TRBJ1-5, is ETGVTQSPTHLIKTRGQQVTLRCSSQSGHNTVSWYQQALGQGPQFIFQYYREEENGRGNFPPRFSGLQFPNYSSELNVNALELDDSALYLCASSLGPGMGDQPQHFGDGTRLSIL.

As concerns this clone: This sample includes further DNA sequences coding for the same CDR3. This chain uses TRBV20-1 with TRBJ2-2; D remains unclear. Trimming took off 1 base at V and 8 bases at J, with 5 bases between the two ends. Germline CDR1 is DFQATT and CDR2 is SNEGSKA (reference sequence). This CDR3 contains 11 residues. The CDR3 sequence is CSARGGGELFF. The CDR3 coding sequence is TGCAGTGCTAGAGGTGGTGGGGAGCTGTTTTTT.

The genes are TRBV28 and TRBJ2-3; the D gene could be TRBD1 or TRBD2 (5 bases each). Germline CDR1 MDHEN, CDR2 SYDVKM. V was cut by 6 bases and J by 1 base, with 17 bases left in between. The CDR3 has 16 amino acids. CDR3 in DNA: TGTGCCAGCAGCCTCCCTAACGGGGCTCGCACAGATACGCAGTATTTT. Protein sequence: CASSLPNGARTDTQYF.

The CDR3 is CASSPAPWREGRTGELFF. The DNA of the CDR3 is TGTGCCAGCAGCCCAGCCCCTTGGCGGGAGGGGCGGACCGGGGAGCTGTTTTTT. This chain uses TRBV7-6 with TRBJ2-2; 9 nucleotides line up with TRBD2. CDR1 and CDR2 (germline): SGHVS, FNYEAQ. The CDR3 has 18 amino acids. V lost 5 bases, J lost 5 bases, and 15 bases stayed unmatched.